The 3 T cell receptor beta chains below all came from one sample that was sequenced in a study of early T cells in non-severe SARS-CoV-2 infection. MiXCR was run by TCRdb on the 5' RACE reads, yielding one entry per CDR3 protein. The sample holds approximately 70,000 distinct CDR3 sequences; approximately 9.1% are singletons and the top ten take around 15%. Sequenced material: whole blood, taken at baseline. These receptor sequences come from an adult who was a healthcare worker with PCR-confirmed SARS-CoV-2 infection or an uninfected control (not recorded which).

This clonotype was detected only a few times. This chain uses TRBV28 with TRBJ2-7; D is ambiguous. Deletions cut 6 bases from V and 4 bases from J, with 13 bases between. From germline, CDR1 is MDHEN and CDR2 SYDVKM. This CDR3 is built from 13 residues. The chain's CDR3 is CASSKPRVYEQYF. The CDR3, as DNA: TGTGCCAGCAGCAAGCCTCGAGTTTACGAGCAGTACTTC.

V gene TRBV20-1 combines with J gene TRBJ2-3, with D possibly being TRBD1 or TRBD2 (6 bases each). V lost 2 bases and J lost 6, with 9 bases in between. CDR3 length: 12 amino acids. Germline V lookup: CDR1 DFQATT, CDR2 SNEGSKA (reference sequence). This CDR3 reads CSARPGADTQYF. CDR3 DNA: TGCAGTGCTAGACCGGGGGCGGATACGCAGTATTTT.

A few counts support this clonotype. The chain links TRBV6-5 to TRBJ2-7; 11 positions match TRBD1. The CDR3 is made up of 15 amino acids. Germline-derived CDR1 and CDR2 are MNHEY and SVGAGI. V lost 5 bases, J lost 4 bases, and 7 bases stayed unmatched. This CDR3 reads CASSPWDRGRYEQYF. Written as DNA, the CDR3 is TGTGCCAGCAGTCCCTGGGACAGGGGGAGGTACGAGCAGTACTTC.